These T cell receptor beta chains were read from a single sample in a study of T cell changes during pregnancy in multiple sclerosis. Method: immunoSEQ multiplex PCR; TCRdb's copy keeps in-frame clones and lacks some. The sample records about 110,000 clones, around 92% being singletons. Sample: peripheral blood, taken after pregnancy. These receptors were collected from a female donor with multiple sclerosis, enrolled in a pregnancy study. Both conserved end residues are part of each CDR3. Fields, in order: clone size, J gene, D gene, V gene, CDR3 DNA, CDR3 protein. The D gene is left open where the match is weak. A clone size is listed for some rows: how often the clone was seen (once, few, many), or a class if it is expanded.

>.|TRBJ2-3|TRBD1|TRBV7-3
TGTGCCAGCAGCTTAAAAGGGACAGGGGGCGAAGATACGCAGTATTTT
CASSLKGTGGEDTQYF
>.|TRBJ2-1|.|TRBV5-1
TGCGCCAGCAGCCCCGGGATTTACAATGAGCAGTTCTTC
CASSPGIYNEQFF
>.|TRBJ2-1|.|TRBV9
TGTGCCAGCAGCACAACAGGGTGGTCCTACAATGAGCAGTTCTTC
CASSTTGWSYNEQFF
>.|TRBJ2-5|.|TRBV11-3
TGTGCCAGCAGCCAGGGAGGGGGTGGCCAAGAGACCCAGTACTTC
CASSQGGGGQETQYF
>.|TRBJ1-1|.|TRBV6-6
TGTGCCAGCAGGGACCTTTGGGCGGGCACTGAAGCTTTCTTT
CASRDLWAGTEAFF
>.|TRBJ1-1|.|TRBV9
TGTGCCAGCAGCGCTTTCGGACAGATGAACACTGAAGCTTTCTTT
CASSAFGQMNTEAFF
>.|TRBJ1-1|TRBD1|TRBV5-1
TGCGCCAGCAGCTTGGGACAGGGGGCGGGTTCGGGTCGGAAAGCTTTCTTT
CASSLGQGAGSGRKAFF
>.|TRBJ2-7|.|TRBV5-3
TGTGCCCCAAGGGGATCCCTGGACAACGAGCAGTACTTC
CAPRGSLDNEQYF
>.|TRBJ2-2|TRBD2|TRBV5-1
TGCGCCAGCAGCTTGGCCGCTAGCGGGACCACCGGGGAGCTGTTTTTT
CASSLAASGTTGELFF
>once|TRBJ1-2|.|TRBV29-1
TGCAGCGCCGGTACAACGGGTGGCTACACCTTC
CSAGTTGGYTF
>.|TRBJ1-5|.|TRBV30
TGTGCCTGGAAACGCAGGCCCCCCAATCAGCCCCAGCATTTT
CAWKRRPPNQPQHF
>.|TRBJ1-6|.|TRBV5-1
TGCGCCAGCAGCTTCACAGGTGTGGGCGACAATTCACCCCTCCACTTT
CASSFTGVGDNSPLHF
>once|TRBJ2-3|TRBD2|TRBV11-2
TGTGCCAGCAGCTTGGGAGCGGGGGGCTCCACAGATACGCAGTATTTT
CASSLGAGGSTDTQYF
>.|TRBJ1-5|.|TRBV25-1
TGTGCCAGCAGTGATAGGGGCAAGCCCCAGCATTTT
CASSDRGKPQHF
>.|TRBJ2-1|TRBD1|TRBV9
TGTGCCAGCAGCGTACAGGCAGGGGGTTACAATGAGCAGTTCTTC
CASSVQAGGYNEQFF
>.|TRBJ1-5|.|TRBV21-1
TGTGCCAGCAGCAAAGGCAGGGAAAGCAATCAGCCCCAGCATTTT
CASSKGRESNQPQHF
>.|TRBJ2-7|TRBD2|TRBV7-9
TGTGCCAGCAGCTCCCCGATAGCGGGACCGGCTAGGGAGCAGTACTTC
CASSSPIAGPAREQYF